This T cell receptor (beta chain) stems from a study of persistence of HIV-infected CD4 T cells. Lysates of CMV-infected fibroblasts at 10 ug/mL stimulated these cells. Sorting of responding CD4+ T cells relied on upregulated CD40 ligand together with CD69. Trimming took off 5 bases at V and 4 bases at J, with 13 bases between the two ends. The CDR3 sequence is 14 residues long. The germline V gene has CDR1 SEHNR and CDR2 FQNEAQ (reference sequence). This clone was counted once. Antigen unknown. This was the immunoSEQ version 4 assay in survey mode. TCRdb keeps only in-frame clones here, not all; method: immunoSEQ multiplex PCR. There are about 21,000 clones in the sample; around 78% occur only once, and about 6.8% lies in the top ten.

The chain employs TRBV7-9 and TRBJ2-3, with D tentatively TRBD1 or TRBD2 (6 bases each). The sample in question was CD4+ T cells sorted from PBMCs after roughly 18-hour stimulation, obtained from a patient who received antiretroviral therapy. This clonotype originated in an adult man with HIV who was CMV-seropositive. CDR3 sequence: CASSTSGASDTQYF. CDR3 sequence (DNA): TGTGCCAGCAGCACATCGGGGGCTTCAGATACGCAGTATTTT. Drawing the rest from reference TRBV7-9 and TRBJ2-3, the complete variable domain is DTGVSQNPRHKITKRGQNVTFRCDPISEHNRLYWYRQTLGQGPEFLTYFQNEAQLEKSRLLSDRFSAERPKGSFSTLEIQRTEQGDSAMYLCASSTSGASDTQYFGPGTRLTVL.